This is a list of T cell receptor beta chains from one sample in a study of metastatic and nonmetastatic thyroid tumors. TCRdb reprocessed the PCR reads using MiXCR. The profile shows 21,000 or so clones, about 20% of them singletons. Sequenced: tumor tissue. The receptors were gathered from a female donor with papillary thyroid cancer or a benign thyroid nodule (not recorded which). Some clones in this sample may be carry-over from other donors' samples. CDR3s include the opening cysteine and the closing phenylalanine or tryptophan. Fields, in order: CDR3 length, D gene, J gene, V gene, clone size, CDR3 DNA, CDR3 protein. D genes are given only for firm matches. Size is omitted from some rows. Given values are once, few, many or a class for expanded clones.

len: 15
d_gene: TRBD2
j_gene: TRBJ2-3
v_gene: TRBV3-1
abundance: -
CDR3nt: TGTGCCAGCAGCCCCTCGGCGGGAGGGCTGGATACGCAGTATTTT
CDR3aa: CASSPSAGGLDTQYF

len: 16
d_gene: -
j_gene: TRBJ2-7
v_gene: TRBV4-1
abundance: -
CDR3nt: TGCGCCAGCAGCCAAGATGGGCTGGCGGGGAAGTACGAGCAGTACTTC
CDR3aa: CASSQDGLAGKYEQYF

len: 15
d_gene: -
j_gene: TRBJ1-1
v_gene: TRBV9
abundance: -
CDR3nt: TGTGCCAGCAGCGTGGGGTCAGTCATGAACACTGAAGCTTTCTTT
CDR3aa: CASSVGSVMNTEAFF

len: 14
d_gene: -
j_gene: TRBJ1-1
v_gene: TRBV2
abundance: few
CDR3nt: TGTGCCAGCAGACCTCAGGTTCCAACAAGGGAAGCTTTCTTT
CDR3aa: CASRPQVPTREAFF

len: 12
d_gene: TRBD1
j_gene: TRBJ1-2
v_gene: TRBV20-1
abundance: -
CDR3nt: TGCAGTGCTACCACAGGGGTCGGAGGCTACACCTTC
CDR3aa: CSATTGVGGYTF

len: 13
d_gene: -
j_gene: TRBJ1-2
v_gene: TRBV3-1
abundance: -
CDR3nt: TGTGCCAGCAGCCCAGCCAAGGCGGGTGGCTACACCTTC
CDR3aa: CASSPAKAGGYTF

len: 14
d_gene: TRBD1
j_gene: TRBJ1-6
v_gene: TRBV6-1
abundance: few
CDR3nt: TGTGCCAGCACTCCGGGACAGGGGATCTCACCACTCCACTTT
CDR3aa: CASTPGQGISPLHF

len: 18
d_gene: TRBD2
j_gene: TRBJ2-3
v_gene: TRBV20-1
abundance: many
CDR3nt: TGCAGTGCTAGAGATCCCCAGGCTATAGCGGGAGGCACAGATACGCAGTATTTT
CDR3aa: CSARDPQAIAGGTDTQYF

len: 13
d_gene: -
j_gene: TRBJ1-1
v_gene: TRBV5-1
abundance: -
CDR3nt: TGCGCCAGCAGCTTAATGGGGGCGACAGAAGCTTTCTTT
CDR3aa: CASSLMGATEAFF

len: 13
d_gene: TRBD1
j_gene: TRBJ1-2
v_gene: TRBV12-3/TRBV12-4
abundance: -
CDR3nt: TGTGCCAGCAGCCACGCCAGGGGGGATGGCTACACCTTC
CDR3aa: CASSHARGDGYTF

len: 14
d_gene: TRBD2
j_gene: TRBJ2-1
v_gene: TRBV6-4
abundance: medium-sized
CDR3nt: TGTGCCAGCAGTGACCCCGGACTAGGGAATGAGCAGTTCTTC
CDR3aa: CASSDPGLGNEQFF

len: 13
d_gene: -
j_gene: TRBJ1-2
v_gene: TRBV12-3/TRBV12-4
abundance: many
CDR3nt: TGTGCCAGCAGTTTTCGGGGGCAGGGGGGCTACACCTTC
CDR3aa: CASSFRGQGGYTF

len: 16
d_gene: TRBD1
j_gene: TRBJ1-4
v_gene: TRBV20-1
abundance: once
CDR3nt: TGCAGTGCTAGAGATATCACAGGGGCTTTATATGAAAAACTGTTTTTT
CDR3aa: CSARDITGALYEKLFF

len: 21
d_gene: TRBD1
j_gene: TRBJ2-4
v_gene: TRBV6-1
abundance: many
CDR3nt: TGTGCCAGCAGTGAAGGCGATACCGGGACAGGACTATGGTTGGTCAAAAACATTCAGTACTTC
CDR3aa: CASSEGDTGTGLWLVKNIQYF

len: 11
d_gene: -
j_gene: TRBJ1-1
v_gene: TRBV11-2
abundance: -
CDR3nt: TGTGCCAGCAGCTTACAGACAAGAGCTTTCTTT
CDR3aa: CASSLQTRAFF

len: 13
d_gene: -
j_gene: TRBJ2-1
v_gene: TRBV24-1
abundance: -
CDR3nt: TGTGCCACCAGTGTGAAGGGTAGTAATGAGCAGTTCTTC
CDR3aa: CATSVKGSNEQFF

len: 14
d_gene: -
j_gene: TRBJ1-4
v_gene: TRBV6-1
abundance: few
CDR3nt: TGTGCCAGCAGTCAGACCCAAAGGGGTGAAAAACTGTTTTTT
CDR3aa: CASSQTQRGEKLFF

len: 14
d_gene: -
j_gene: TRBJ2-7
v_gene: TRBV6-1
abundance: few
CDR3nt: TGTGCCAGCAGTCCGGGACTTGCAGCCTACGAGCAGTACTTC
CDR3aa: CASSPGLAAYEQYF

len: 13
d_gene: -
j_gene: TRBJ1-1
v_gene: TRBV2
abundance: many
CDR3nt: TGTGCCAGGACCGGGGACATGAACACTGAAGCTTTCTTT
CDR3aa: CARTGDMNTEAFF

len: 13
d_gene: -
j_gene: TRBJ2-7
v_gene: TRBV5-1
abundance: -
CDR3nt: TGCGCCAGCAGCTTGTTTGGAGTTGGCGAGCAGTACTTC
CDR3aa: CASSLFGVGEQYF

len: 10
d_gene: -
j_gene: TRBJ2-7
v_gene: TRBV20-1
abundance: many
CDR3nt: TGCAGTGCTAGCTCTGGAGAGCAGTACTTC
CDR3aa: CSASSGEQYF

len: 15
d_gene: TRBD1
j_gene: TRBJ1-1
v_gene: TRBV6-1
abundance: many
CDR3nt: TGTGCCAGCAGAGGACGACAGGGGAGCTTTACTGAAGCTTTCTTT
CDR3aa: CASRGRQGSFTEAFF

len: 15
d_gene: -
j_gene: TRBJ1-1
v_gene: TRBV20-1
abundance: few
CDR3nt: TGCAGTGCTCACTTTCGTGGGCGAGGAAACACTGAAGCTTTCTTT
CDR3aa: CSAHFRGRGNTEAFF

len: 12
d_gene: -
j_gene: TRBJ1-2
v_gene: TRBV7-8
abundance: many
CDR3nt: TGTGCCAGCAGCTTAGGCGGCTATGGCTACACCTTC
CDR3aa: CASSLGGYGYTF

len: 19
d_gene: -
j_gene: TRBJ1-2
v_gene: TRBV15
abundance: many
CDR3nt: TGTGCCACCTCACCAGCCCTGGCGGGAGGGGGACGAGCTAACTATGGCTACACCTTC
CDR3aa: CATSPALAGGGRANYGYTF

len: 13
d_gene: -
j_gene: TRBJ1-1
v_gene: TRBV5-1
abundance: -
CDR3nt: TGCGCCAGCAGCTTGGGTGTAGAAACTGAAGCTTTCTTT
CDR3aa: CASSLGVETEAFF

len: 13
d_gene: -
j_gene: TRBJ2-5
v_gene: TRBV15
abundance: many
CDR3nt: TGTGCCACCAGCAGAGATGGGAGGGAGACCCAGTACTTC
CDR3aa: CATSRDGRETQYF

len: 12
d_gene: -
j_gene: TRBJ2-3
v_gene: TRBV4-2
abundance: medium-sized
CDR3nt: TGTGCCAGCCCCCGGCCCACAGATACGCAGTATTTT
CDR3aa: CASPRPTDTQYF

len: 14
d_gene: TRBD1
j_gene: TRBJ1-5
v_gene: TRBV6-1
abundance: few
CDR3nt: TGTGCCAGCAGTAAACAGACAGGGGTCCAGCCCCAGCATTTT
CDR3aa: CASSKQTGVQPQHF

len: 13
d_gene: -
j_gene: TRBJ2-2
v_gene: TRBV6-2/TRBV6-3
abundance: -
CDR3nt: TGTGCCAGCAGCTCATGGGGAACCGGTGAGCTGTTTTTT
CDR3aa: CASSSWGTGELFF

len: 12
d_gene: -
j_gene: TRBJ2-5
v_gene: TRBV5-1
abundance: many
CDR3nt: TGCGCCAGCAGCTTGGGTCAAGAGACCCAGTACTTC
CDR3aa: CASSLGQETQYF

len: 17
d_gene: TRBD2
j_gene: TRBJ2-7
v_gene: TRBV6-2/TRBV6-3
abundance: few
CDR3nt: TGTGCCAGCAGTTACTCGGGGACTAGCGGGAGTACGGGCGAGCAGTACTTC
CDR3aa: CASSYSGTSGSTGEQYF

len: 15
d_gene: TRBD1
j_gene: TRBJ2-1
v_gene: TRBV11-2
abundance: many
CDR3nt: TGTGCCAGCAGCCGCGAGACAGGGTTTCACAATGAGCAGTTCTTC
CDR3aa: CASSRETGFHNEQFF

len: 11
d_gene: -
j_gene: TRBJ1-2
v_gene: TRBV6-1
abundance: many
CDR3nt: TGTGCCAGCCAACGGGACTATGGCTACACCTTC
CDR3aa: CASQRDYGYTF

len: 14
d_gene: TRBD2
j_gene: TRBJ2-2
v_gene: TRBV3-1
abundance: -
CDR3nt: TGTGCCAGTATAGCGGGAGGTAGGACCGGGGAGCTGTTTTTT
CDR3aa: CASIAGGRTGELFF

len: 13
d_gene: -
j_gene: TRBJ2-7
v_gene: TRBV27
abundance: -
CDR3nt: TGTGCCAGCAGTTCGAACGACAACTACGAGCAGTACTTC
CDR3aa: CASSSNDNYEQYF

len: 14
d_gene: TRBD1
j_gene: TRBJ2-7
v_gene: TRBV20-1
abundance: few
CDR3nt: TGCAGTGCTACGACAGGGGCGACTAACTACGAGCAGTACTTC
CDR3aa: CSATTGATNYEQYF

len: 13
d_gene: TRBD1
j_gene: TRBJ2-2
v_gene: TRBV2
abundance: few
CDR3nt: TGTGCCAGCAGTTATGGGACAGCTGGGGAGCTGTTTTTT
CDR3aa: CASSYGTAGELFF

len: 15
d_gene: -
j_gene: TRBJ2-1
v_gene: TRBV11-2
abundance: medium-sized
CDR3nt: TGTGCCAGCAGCTTAGGCCCCGGTTTATCATTTGAGCAGTTCTTC
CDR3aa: CASSLGPGLSFEQFF

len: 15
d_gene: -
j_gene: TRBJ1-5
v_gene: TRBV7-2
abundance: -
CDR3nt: TGTGCCAGCAGCTTAGCGAGTAGGGGGGAGCAGCCCCAGCATTTT
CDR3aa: CASSLASRGEQPQHF

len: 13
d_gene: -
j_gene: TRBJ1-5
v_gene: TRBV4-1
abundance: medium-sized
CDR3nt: TGCGCCAGCAGCCAAACATTGTTTCAGCCCCAGCATTTT
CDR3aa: CASSQTLFQPQHF

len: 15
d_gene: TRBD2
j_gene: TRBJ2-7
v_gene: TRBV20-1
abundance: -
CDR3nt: TGCAGTGCTAGAGATCAGGGCGGGGGGGCACACGAGCAGTACTTC
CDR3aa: CSARDQGGGAHEQYF

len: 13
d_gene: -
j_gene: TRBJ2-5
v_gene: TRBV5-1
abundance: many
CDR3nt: TGCGCCAGCAGCTTGCAGGGCCAAGAGACCCAGTACTTC
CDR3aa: CASSLQGQETQYF

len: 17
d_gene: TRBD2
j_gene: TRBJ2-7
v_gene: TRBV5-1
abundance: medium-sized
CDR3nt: TGCGCCAGCAGCTCCGGACTAGCGGGAGTACCCTCCTACGAGCAGTACTTC
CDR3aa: CASSSGLAGVPSYEQYF

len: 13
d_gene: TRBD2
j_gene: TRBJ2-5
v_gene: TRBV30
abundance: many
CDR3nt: TGTGCCTGGGGCGGGGCGGGAGAAGAGACCCAGTACTTC
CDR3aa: CAWGGAGEETQYF

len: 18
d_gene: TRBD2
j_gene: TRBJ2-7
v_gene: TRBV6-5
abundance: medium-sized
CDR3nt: TGTGCCAGCACCGTCGGAGGGACTAGCGGGATCCTATCCTACGAGCAGTACTTC
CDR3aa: CASTVGGTSGILSYEQYF

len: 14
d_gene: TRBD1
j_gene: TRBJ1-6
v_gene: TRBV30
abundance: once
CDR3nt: TGTGCCGACAGGGGCAGTATCTCCGATTCACCCCTCCACTTT
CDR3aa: CADRGSISDSPLHF

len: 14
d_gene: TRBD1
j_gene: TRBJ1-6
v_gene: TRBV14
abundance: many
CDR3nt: TGTGCCAGCAGCTATGAAGGGGGCAATTCACCCCTCCACTTT
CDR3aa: CASSYEGGNSPLHF

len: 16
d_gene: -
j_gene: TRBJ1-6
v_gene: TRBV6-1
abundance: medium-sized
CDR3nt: TGTGCCAGCAGTGACTCCGCGCGCGTTTATAATTCACCCCTCCACTTT
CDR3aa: CASSDSARVYNSPLHF

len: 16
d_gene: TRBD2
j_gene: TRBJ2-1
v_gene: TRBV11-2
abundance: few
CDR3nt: TGTGCCAGCAGCCTTACCTGGCGGGAGTCCGACAATGAGCAGTTCTTC
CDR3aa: CASSLTWRESDNEQFF

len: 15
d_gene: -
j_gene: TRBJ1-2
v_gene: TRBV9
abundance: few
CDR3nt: TGTGCCAGCAGCACTCGACAGATAGCTAACTATGGCTACACCTTC
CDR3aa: CASSTRQIANYGYTF

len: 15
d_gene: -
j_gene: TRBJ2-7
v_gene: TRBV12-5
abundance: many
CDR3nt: TGTGCTAGTGGTTTTTGGGGCAGGGGGGGGTACGAGCAGTACTTC
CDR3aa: CASGFWGRGGYEQYF

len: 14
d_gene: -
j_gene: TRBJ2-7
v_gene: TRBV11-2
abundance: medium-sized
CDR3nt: TGTGCCAGCAGCTTAGCAGGGGCGAGCAACGAGCAGTACTTC
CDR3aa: CASSLAGASNEQYF

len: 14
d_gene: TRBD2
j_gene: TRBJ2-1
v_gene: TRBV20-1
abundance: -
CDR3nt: TGCAGTGCTCGAGGACTAGCGGGAAGTGGTGAGCAGTTCTTC
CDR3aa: CSARGLAGSGEQFF

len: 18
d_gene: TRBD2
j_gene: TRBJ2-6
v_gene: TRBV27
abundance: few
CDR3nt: TGTGCCAGCAGTAGTAAACTAGCGGGAGTGGTCGGGGCCAACGTCCTGACTTTC
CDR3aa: CASSSKLAGVVGANVLTF